Below, 17 T cell receptor beta chains from the same sample are listed, as sequenced in a study of shared clonotypes between healthy human individuals. Sequencing used immunoSEQ multiplex PCR; TCRdb keeps in-frame clones, though not all of them. This sample carries under 600,000 clones, 97% of them seen once, and the ten largest clones take 0.045% to 0.06%. Sequencing used naive CD4+ T cells sorted from blood. Subset defined: CD45RA+ positively selected. All receptors come from a woman aged 25 to 39 in good health.

The chain employs TRBV10-3 and TRBJ2-3; D is possibly TRBD2 (7 bases). The ends were cut back, 2 bases at V and 1 base at J, with 16 bases in the middle. The CDR3 is 17 amino acids. The germline V gene encodes CDR1 ENHRY and CDR2 SYGVKD. DNA of the CDR3: TGTGCCATCAGTGAGCTGGTGGGAGGGGGGGGCACAGATACGCAGTATTTT. It specifies CAISELVGGGGTDTQYF.

The rearrangement uses TRBV15 and TRBJ2-1, with 8 positions matching TRBD1. The CDR3 is 16 residues long. Germline V gene data show CDR1 as LNHNV and CDR2 as YYDKDF (reference sequence). After removal of 0 bases from V and 6 bases from J, the junction contained 7 bases not matched to a gene. The CDR3 reads CATSRDRAGGRNEQFF. In DNA form, the CDR3 reads TGTGCCACCAGCAGAGATCGGGCAGGGGGCCGCAATGAGCAGTTCTTC.

The chain joins TRBV19 to TRBJ2-7; 10 bases map to TRBD2. The CDR3 loop spans 15 amino acids. Trimming cost V 4 bases and J 1 base; bases outside gene matches: 4. CDR1 and CDR2 (germline): LNHDA, SQIVND (reference sequence). CDR3 DNA sequence: TGTGCCAGTAGTACCCGGACTAGCGGTTCCTACGAGCAGTACTTC. This gives the protein CASSTRTSGSYEQYF.

This chain connects TRBV23-1 to TRBJ1-5; 8 nucleotides align to TRBD1. TRBV23-1 is assigned to the ORF class and has an uncertain function. The CDR3 has 17 amino acids. Losses at the gene ends were 8 bases for V and 4 bases for J; bases not matched to a gene: 16. The CDR3 DNA reads as TGCGCCAGCTCTCACATCCTCGGACAGGGCTTGAATCAGCCCCAGCATTTT. This codes for CASSHILGQGLNQPQHF.

As to this clone: The CDR3 ends on some other residue instead of the conserved phenylalanine or tryptophan, so this is likely a read error. Because the CDR3's place on the DNA is in doubt, the DNA is left out and the CDR3 is given as listed by TCRdb. The J gene is TRBJ2-7, the V gene TRBV7-2; the D segment call TRBD2 is taken from the table without a DNA check. CDR1 is SGHTA, CDR2 FQGNSA, per germline. The length of the CDR3 is 17 amino acids, counting both ends. CDR3: CASSSPPRSGLASQASL.

The chain couples TRBV6-5 to TRBJ1-4, with D perhaps TRBD1 (5 bases). The CDR3 is 14 residues long. With 3 bases removed from V and 4 bases from J, the gap between germline ends came to 9 bases. The germline gives CDR1 MNHEY, CDR2 SVGAGI. The CDR3 loop reads CASSYRGYNEKLFF. The CDR3 region has the DNA TGTGCCAGCAGTTATAGGGGATATAATGAAAAACTGTTTTTT.

This chain connects TRBV25-1 to TRBJ2-5; D not certain. CDR1 and CDR2 (germline): MGHDK, SYGVNS. The CDR3 has 13 residues. V was clipped by 4 bases and J by 1 base, with 7 bases between them. CDR3 amino acids: CASSAGVQETQYF. The CDR3 coding sequence is TGTGCCAGCAGTGCAGGTGTCCAAGAGACCCAGTACTTC.

As DNA, the CDR3 is TGTGCCAGCAGTTTAGTAGACACCTCTTTTGAAGCTTTCTTT. Its translation: CASSLVDTSFEAFF. V usage is TRBV28 and J usage is TRBJ1-1; D remains unclear. The CDR3 extends over 14 amino acids. V dropped 2 bases and J dropped 7 bases, with 14 bases sitting between them. Germline-derived CDR1 and CDR2 are MDHEN and SYDVKM.

Of note for this clone: The sample contains more than one DNA sequence encoding this CDR3. CDR3 sequence reads: CASSLGGISYNEQFF. CDR3 bases: TGTGCCAGCAGCTTGGGGGGGATTTCCTACAATGAGCAGTTCTTC. The rearrangement uses TRBV5-8 and TRBJ2-1, with D perhaps matching TRBD1 or TRBD2 (5 bases each). Trimming cost V 0 bases and J 1 base, with 8 bases left between them. This CDR3 contains 15 residues. Germline V gene lookup returns CDR1 SGHTS and CDR2 YDEGEE.

The genes are TRBV9 and TRBJ2-1; D is unresolved. Germline V gene data show CDR1 as SGDLS and CDR2 as YYNGEE. This CDR3 has 13 residues. V was cut by 2 bases and J by 2 bases, with 5 bases left in between. This chain's CDR3 is CASSVATYNEQFF. CDR3 coding DNA: TGTGCCAGCAGCGTTGCTACCTACAATGAGCAGTTCTTC.

A single count supports this clone. This sequence joins TRBV21-1 and TRBJ2-7; the D segment call TRBD2 is taken from the table without a DNA check. TRBV21-1 has pseudogene status. The CDR3 has 13 residues. The DNA for the CDR3 is TGTGCCAGCTTACCGACTAGCTGGTACGAGCAGTACTTC. The encoded protein is CASLPTSWYEQYF.

The rearrangement links TRBV5-1 to TRBJ2-7, with D possibly being TRBD1 (5 bases). The CDR3 sequence is 16 residues long. The ends were cut back, 4 bases at V and 7 bases at J, with 24 bases in the middle. Germline V gene sequence: CDR1 SGHRS, CDR2 YFSETQ. This CDR3 reads CASSLPSLRVPREQYF. The CDR3 DNA reads as TGCGCCAGCAGCCTTCCATCCCTCAGGGTCCCGCGGGAGCAGTACTTC.

The genes are TRBV5-4 and TRBJ2-3; perhaps D is TRBD1 or TRBD2 (5 bases each). This CDR3 spans 15 amino acids. Trimming took off 4 bases at V and 2 bases at J, with 14 bases between the two ends. Germline V gene data show CDR1 as SGHNT and CDR2 as YYREEE (reference sequence). The CDR3 reads CASSVGRKNTDTQYF. In DNA form, the CDR3 reads TGTGCCAGCAGCGTGGGACGGAAGAACACAGATACGCAGTATTTT. The full variable domain, its missing parts supplied by reference TRBV5-4 and TRBJ2-3, is ETGVTQSPTHLIKTRGQQVTLRCSSQSGHNTVSWYQQALGQGPQFIFQYYREEENGRGNFPPRFSGLQFPNYSSELNVNALELDDSALYLCASSVGRKNTDTQYFGPGTRLTVL.

This clone came up once. V is TRBV28 and J is TRBJ1-3; 7 bases fit TRBD1. The CDR3 has 14 amino acids. CDR1 is MDHEN, CDR2 SYDVKM, per germline. With V trimmed by 7 bases and J by 0 bases, 3 bases remained unmatched. CDR3 in DNA: TGTGCCAGCATCCAGGGGGGCTCTGGAAACACCATATATTTT. Its translation: CASIQGGSGNTIYF.

This rearrangement joins TRBV7-6 to TRBJ1-5, with D possibly being TRBD1 (6 bases). The V and J ends lost 5 bases and 5 bases respectively, with 10 bases between them. Germline lookup yields CDR1 SGHVS and CDR2 FNYEAQ. The CDR3 length is 13 residues. This CDR3 reads CASSQQGHQPQHF. The CDR3 bases are TGTGCCAGCAGCCAACAGGGACATCAGCCCCAGCATTTT.

This chain uses TRBV7-8 with TRBJ2-3, with 11 bases matching TRBD2. Germline assignment: CDR1 SGHVS and CDR2 FQNEAQ. The CDR3 runs to 19 residues. V shed 4 bases and J 2 bases; nucleotides not matched to a gene: 14. The CDR3 protein is CASSSYSGRALGHTDTQYF. For the CDR3, the DNA is TGTGCCAGCAGCTCCTATAGCGGGAGGGCCCTCGGACACACAGATACGCAGTATTTT.

This CDR3 reads CASSFLAGGPRNEQFF. For the CDR3, the DNA is TGTGCCAGCAGTTTTCTAGCGGGAGGGCCAAGGAATGAGCAGTTCTTC. V gene TRBV28 combines with J gene TRBJ2-1, with 12 bases matching TRBD2. V shed 3 bases, J shed 7 bases, and the junction held 7 bases outside the gene matches. Per germline, CDR1 MDHEN and CDR2 SYDVKM. CDR3 length equals 16 residues.